A selection of T cell receptor beta chains follows, all from one sample in a study of cytomegalovirus exposure and HLA in healthy donors. Here immunoSEQ multiplex PCR was the method, and the copy in TCRdb shows in-frame clones only, minus some. The sample holds about 250,000 clones, about nine tenths seen once. Sequenced material: PBMCs. The receptor set was obtained from a girl aged 2-15 years in good health and CMV-seronegative. The conserved cysteine and the conserved F or W are not part of the CDR3 here.

v_call,j_call,cdr3_length,cdr3_aa
TRBV30,TRBJ2-7,13,AWRRREQAQNEQY
TRBV10-3,TRBJ2-1,16,AISESGASRGAYNEQF
TRBV27,TRBJ2-7,16,ASSPRHLAGVRSYEQY
TRBV9,TRBJ1-5,15,ASSGDPIQGSNQPQH
TRBV6-5,TRBJ1-5,11,ASSRGRNQPQH
TRBV5-1,TRBJ2-1,15,ASSLVGSGTTYNEQF
TRBV4-1,TRBJ2-7,12,ASSHIKGRGEQY
TRBV6-5,NA,14,ASSYFPAGVSYEQY
TRBV30,TRBJ2-5,10,AWSAGEETQY
TRBV7-9,TRBJ1-5,11,ASSLGVGQPQH
TRBV11-2,TRBJ2-1,13,ASSLGHHGNNEQF
TRBV7-9,TRBJ2-7,11,ASSRRNSYEQY
TRBV5-1,TRBJ2-1,13,ASSSGTSSYNEQF
TRBV5-1,TRBJ2-5,13,ASSLGRVAQETQY
TRBV6-6,TRBJ1-2,13,ASSRDRAPFDGYT
TRBV6-6,TRBJ2-2,14,ASSYGTAANTGELF
TRBV29-1,TRBJ2-5,12,SVRTSGYQETQY
TRBV27,TRBJ2-2,13,ASSAGQGISGELF
TRBV13,TRBJ1-3,14,ASSQVSGADGNTIY
TRBV4-1,TRBJ1-5,14,ASSQDKTEKNQPQH
TRBV6-1,TRBJ1-1,11,ASSELQRGEAF
TRBV18,TRBJ2-1,14,ASSPSPGTGVHEQF
TRBV2,TRBJ1-1,11,ASSGQAGGEAF
TRBV6-1,TRBJ2-7,12,ASRERGGGYEQY
TRBV4-1,TRBJ1-1,11,ASRPGGNTEAF
TRBV11-2,TRBJ2-7,15,ASSFRTSGSRAYEQY
TRBV6-5,TRBJ1-1,11,ASSSEPGGSAF
TRBV9,TRBJ2-3,15,ASSPFSGGLSTDTQY
TRBV25-1,TRBJ1-2,14,ASSEGRTGGFYGYT
TRBV28,TRBJ2-5,10,ASSFTGGTQY
TRBV27,TRBJ1-4,13,ASSLRGAANEKLF
TRBV27,TRBJ2-5,10,ASTDSQETQY
TRBV9,TRBJ1-3,12,ASSGITAGNTIY
TRBV9,TRBJ1-4,13,ASSAEGQGVGKLF
TRBV10-3,TRBJ1-1,13,AISESGTGNTEAF
TRBV6-1,TRBJ1-1,11,ASSVSQGVSTF
TRBV2,TRBJ2-3,13,ASSEAGVVTDTQY
TRBV5-4,TRBJ2-5,12,ASSSRGFQETQY
TRBV6-5,TRBJ1-5,13,ASGREGYSNQPQH
TRBV6-5,TRBJ2-1,10,ASKGQGNEQF
TRBV6-5,TRBJ1-4,13,ASSYSGRGDEKLF
TRBV28,TRBJ2-3,16,ASSKWTSGGGGTDTQY